This T cell receptor beta chain was recovered during a study of blood T cell repertoires in COVID-19. Study information: T cells, B-cell-depleted T cells, or PBMCs supplied cDNA or gDNA.

Method: immunoSEQ multiplex PCR; TCRdb's copy keeps in-frame clones and lacks some. The sample lists fewer than 200,000 clones, more than 75% occurring once. While infection was still active, Seattle patients were enrolled and then followed longitudinally. Germline CDR1 reads LGHDT; CDR2 reads YNNKEL (reference sequence). The V and J ends lost 4 bases and 1 base respectively, with 10 bases between them. The CDR3 runs to 14 residues. The receptor comes from a woman in her 50s with COVID-19, enrolled during active disease. The genes are TRBV3-1 (or the pseudogene TRBV3-2) and TRBJ2-5, with D possibly matching TRBD2 (6 bases). Specimen: peripheral blood. The CDR3 coding sequence is TGTGCCAGCAGCCTCGGGACTTTCCAAGAGACCCAGTACTTC. This translates into CASSLGTFQETQYF.